The 13 T cell receptor beta chains below were found in one sample sequenced in a study of Ad26.COV2.S vaccination and SARS-CoV-2 variants (dated by TCRdb to the early 2020s). Per the publication, the treatment or condition label means: some 19 received Ad26.COV2.S at low or high dose, single or two shots; 5 received placebo; per-sample allocation not given. Repertoires of vaccine and placebo recipients were sequenced from samples taken on day 63 after the first injection. The library was built by means of the immunoSEQ multiplex PCR assay. Drawn from immuneACCESS, this table holds only the in-frame rearrangements with V and J called that TCRdb kept. Clones are partly lost; checked studies trace under half to an unresolved V gene and leave the rest unexplained. In this sample the table shows around 450,000 clones, roughly 90% of which occur a single time. The leading ten clones occupy 3.6% of the sample.

Sequencing was performed on peripheral blood, taken in a trial of Ad26.COV2.S vaccine versus placebo. These receptors came from a person between 18 and 59 years old who received the Ad26.COV2.S COVID-19 vaccine or a placebo.

This clone showed up just once. This chain joins TRBV11-1 and TRBJ2-1, with 7 bases matching TRBD2. This CDR3 has 15 amino acids. V shed 3 bases, J shed 9 bases, and the junction held 11 bases outside the gene matches. Germline assignment: CDR1 SGHAT and CDR2 FQDESV (reference sequence). This chain's CDR3 is CASSFRRGSPGEQFF. Written as DNA, the CDR3 is TGTGCCAGCAGCTTCCGGCGGGGGTCCCCAGGTGAGCAGTTCTTC.

This chain uses TRBV5-1 with TRBJ1-2; no clear D. V lost 0 bases and J lost 2, with 11 bases in between. Looked up from germline, CDR1 is SGHRS and CDR2 is YFSETQ. The CDR3 runs to 15 residues. The CDR3 here is CASSLDPGSNYGYTF. The CDR3 coding sequence is TGCGCCAGCAGCTTGGATCCGGGTTCCAACTATGGCTACACCTTC.

The gene calls are TRBV29-1 and TRBJ1-1; D call uncertain. This CDR3 is built from 13 residues. The germline CDR1 and CDR2 sequences are SQVTM and ANQGSEA. Trimming removed 5 bases from V and 0 bases from J, with 10 bases in between. CDR3 in amino acids: CSVLTGMNTEAFF. CDR3 nucleotides: TGCAGCGTTCTCACCGGTATGAACACTGAAGCTTTCTTT.

The chain combines TRBV5-8 with TRBJ2-5; 9 bases agree with TRBD1. This CDR3 is 15 amino acids long. J lost 2 bases, V lost 4 bases, and 6 bases had no gene match. Germline-derived CDR1 and CDR2 are SGHTS and YDEGEE. CDR3 nucleotide sequence: TGTGCCAGCAGCCGCATCGGGACAGGGCAAGAGACCCAGTACTTC. As protein: CASSRIGTGQETQYF.

The chain uses TRBV7-2 and TRBJ1-2; 7 bases match TRBD1. The germline V gene has CDR1 SGHTA and CDR2 FQGNSA. This CDR3 region has 14 residues. The trim removed 7 bases at V and 6 bases at J, leaving 11 bases unmatched. The CDR3 DNA reads TGTGCCAGCACCTTGAACAGGGGCCCCCATGGCTACACCTTC. Its translation: CASTLNRGPHGYTF.

The chain employs TRBV3-1 (or the pseudogene TRBV3-2) and TRBJ1-5, with TRBD1 matching 8 bases. Germline V gene lookup returns CDR1 LGHDT and CDR2 YNNKEL (reference sequence). The CDR3 has 15 amino acids. The ends lost 4 bases at V and 3 bases at J; junction bases unmatched: 5. The CDR3 sequence is CASSLTTGANQPQHF. CDR3 nucleotide sequence: TGTGCCAGCAGCCTAACGACAGGGGCCAATCAGCCCCAGCATTTT.

The genes are TRBV6-1 and TRBJ1-2, with D tentatively TRBD1 (5 bases). CDR3 length: 14 amino acids. V lost 3 bases and J lost 0, with 8 bases in between. Germline CDR1 reads MNHNS; CDR2 reads SASEGT. The CDR3 coding sequence is TGTGCCAGCAGTGACGTGGGGGCTAACTATGGCTACACCTTC. Residues: CASSDVGANYGYTF.

In its sample, this clone was seen once. This sequence joins TRBV23-1 and TRBJ2-7, with 8 nucleotides matching TRBD2. TRBV23-1 is identified as an open reading frame with a role that is uncertain. This CDR3 contains 15 residues. J was trimmed by 5 bases and V by 9 bases; bases with no gene match: 15. The CDR3 reads CARNNTGGVPNEQYF. The CDR3 coding sequence is TGCGCCAGAAATAACACCGGGGGGGTTCCGAACGAGCAGTACTTC.

V gene TRBV5-6 combines with J gene TRBJ2-3; no reliable D call. Trimming left V 1 base short and J 2 bases short, with 14 bases between. This CDR3 has 16 amino acids. From germline, CDR1 is SGHDT and CDR2 YYEEEE. DNA for the CDR3: TGTGCCAGCAGCTTGCTACGGACCCGATACACAGATACGCAGTATTTT. It specifies CASSLLRTRYTDTQYF. Full variable domain (outside the CDR3, taken from reference TRBV5-6 and TRBJ2-3): DAGVTQSPTHLIKTRGQQVTLRCSPKSGHDTVSWYQQALGQGPQFIFQYYEEEERQRGNFPDRFSGHQFPNYSSELNVNALLLGDSALYLCASSLLRTRYTDTQYFGPGTRLTVL.

The rearrangement joins TRBV11-2 to TRBJ1-5, with D possibly matching TRBD1 (5 bases). CDR1 and CDR2 (germline): SGHAT, FQNNGV. This CDR3 has 15 residues. With 3 bases removed from V and 6 bases from J, the gap between germline ends came to 15 bases. The CDR3 bases are TGTGCCAGCAGCTTTAGTTACGGGGGGGGTCAGCCCCAGCATTTT. It specifies CASSFSYGGGQPQHF.

J is TRBJ1-1 and V is TRBV30; D not resolved. There are 13 residues in the CDR3. The germline V gene has CDR1 GTSNPN and CDR2 SVGIG (reference sequence). The germline V and J ends were trimmed by 4 bases and 3 bases, with 12 bases remaining between them. CDR3 nucleotides: TGTGCCTGGACCAACCGACCGGACACTGAAGCTTTCTTT. Translated, it gives CAWTNRPDTEAFF.

The V call is TRBV7-2, the J call TRBJ2-5, with 12 positions matching TRBD2. Looked up from germline, CDR1 is SGHTA and CDR2 is FQGNSA. There are 18 residues in the CDR3. V was pared by 6 bases and J by 1 base, with 12 bases of the junction left unmatched. CDR3 sequence: CASRTPSGGAVPQETQYF. In DNA form, the CDR3 reads TGTGCCAGCAGAACCCCTAGCGGGGGGGCCGTTCCCCAAGAGACCCAGTACTTC.

V gene TRBV7-9 combines with J gene TRBJ2-7; 9 bases map to TRBD1. The CDR3 has 14 amino acids. Germline trimming cut 6 bases from V and 5 bases from J; bases unmatched to any gene: 8. Germline loops: CDR1 SEHNR, CDR2 FQNEAQ (reference sequence). The CDR3 sequence is CASRAGTGYDEQYF. The DNA for the CDR3 is TGTGCCAGCAGGGCCGGGACAGGGTATGACGAGCAGTACTTC.